This TCR beta chain was identified in a study of regulatory T cells in long-lasting Graves disease. Time point reported: newly diagnosed GD, antithyroid drugs for less than 3 months. The TCR library was made from RNA extracted from PBMCs. In its sample, this clonotype was seen many times. Its target is not known. Findings and caveats of the study: In persistent patients, shared public clonotypes (around 2,600) outnumbered those in new patients (nearly 1,000). A limited number of samples was an acknowledged limitation. Preferential use of TRBV28, TRBJ1-2 and TRBJ2-5 was seen in persistent disease.

In building TCR beta libraries, iRepertoire HTBI primers were used together with Arm-PCR of CDR3 regions. Original processing methods: Samples jointly harbored 60 or so TRBV and about 15 TRBJ segments. TCRdb passed the multiplex PCR reads through MiXCR, listing each CDR3 protein once. The V and J calls reflect TCRdb's pipeline rather than the authors' work. This sample yields around 400,000 distinct CDR3 sequences, of which around 16% are seen a single time; 22% belongs to the top ten. Deletions cut 8 bases from V and 2 bases from J, with 16 bases between. CDR3 size: 14 residues. Germline V gene sequence: CDR1 MNHNS, CDR2 SASEGT.

This receptor was obtained from a female donor with Graves disease. The rearrangement links TRBV6-1 to TRBJ2-7; the D is unclear. The sample in question was peripheral blood mononuclear cells (PBMCs), obtained at new diagnosis, from a patient treated with antithyroid drugs. CDR3 sequence: CASLRQAPPYEQYF. DNA for the CDR3: TGTGCCAGCTTGAGGCAGGCCCCCCCCTACGAGCAGTACTTC.